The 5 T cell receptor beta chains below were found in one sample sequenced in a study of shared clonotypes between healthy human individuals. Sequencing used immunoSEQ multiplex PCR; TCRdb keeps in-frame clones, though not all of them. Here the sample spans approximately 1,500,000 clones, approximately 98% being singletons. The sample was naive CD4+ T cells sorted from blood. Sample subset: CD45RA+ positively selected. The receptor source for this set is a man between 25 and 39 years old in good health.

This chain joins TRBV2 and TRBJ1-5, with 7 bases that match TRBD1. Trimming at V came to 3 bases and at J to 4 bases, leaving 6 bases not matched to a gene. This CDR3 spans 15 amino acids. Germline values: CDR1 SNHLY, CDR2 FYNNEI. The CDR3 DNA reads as TGTGCCAGCAGTGACGGCAGACAGGGAAATCAGCCCCAGCATTTT. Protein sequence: CASSDGRQGNQPQHF.

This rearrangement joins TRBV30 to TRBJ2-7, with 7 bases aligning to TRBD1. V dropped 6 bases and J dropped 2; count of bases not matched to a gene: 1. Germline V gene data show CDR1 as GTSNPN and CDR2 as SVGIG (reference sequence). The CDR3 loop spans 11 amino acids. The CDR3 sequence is CACGTAYEQYF. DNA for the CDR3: TGTGCCTGCGGGACAGCCTACGAGCAGTACTTC. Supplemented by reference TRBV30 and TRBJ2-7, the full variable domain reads SQTIHQWPATLVQPVGSPLSLECTVEGTSNPNLYWYRQAAGRGLQLLFYSVGIGQISSEVPQNLSASRPQDRQFILSSKKLLLSDSGFYLCACGTAYEQYFGPGTRLTVT.

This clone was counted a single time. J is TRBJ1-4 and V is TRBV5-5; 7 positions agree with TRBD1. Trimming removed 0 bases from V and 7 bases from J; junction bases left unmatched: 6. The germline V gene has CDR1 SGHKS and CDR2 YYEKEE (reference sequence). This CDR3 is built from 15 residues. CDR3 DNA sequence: TGTGCCAGCAGCTTGGTGACAGGGCTTAGTGAAAAACTGTTTTTT. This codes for CASSLVTGLSEKLFF.

CDR3 coding DNA: TGTGCCAGCTCACCAAGGCAGACCGACCTTTTTGAGCAGTACTTC. As protein: CASSPRQTDLFEQYF. The rearrangement links TRBV18 to TRBJ2-7, with D uncertain. CDR1 KGHSH and CDR2 LQKENI come from the germline V gene. This CDR3 has 15 amino acids. V lost 2 bases to trimming and J lost 7 bases, with 18 bases between them.

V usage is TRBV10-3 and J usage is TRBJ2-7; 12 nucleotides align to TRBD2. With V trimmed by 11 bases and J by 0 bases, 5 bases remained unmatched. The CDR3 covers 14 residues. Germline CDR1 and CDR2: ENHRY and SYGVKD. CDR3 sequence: CASGLAGPSYEQYF. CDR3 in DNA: TGTGCCTCGGGACTAGCGGGTCCCTCCTACGAGCAGTACTTC.